The sequence of this T cell receptor beta chain was determined in a study of blood T cell repertoires in COVID-19. Study at large: T cells, B-cell-depleted T cells, or PBMCs supplied cDNA or gDNA.

In the original workflow: Quantification of nucleated cells was approximated via reference gene primer amplification. Profiled with immunoSEQ multiplex PCR; TCRdb holds only in-frame clones, not every one. The V and J calls and clone size are taken from that table; D and trimming were inferred from the DNA. The sample records 80,000 to 100,000 clones, about 74% being singletons. This CDR3 region has 17 residues. The V gene's germline CDR1 is MNHEY and CDR2 SMNVEV (reference sequence). V lost 5 bases, J lost 1 base, and 13 bases stayed unmatched. Material for sequencing was peripheral blood. The sequence was obtained from a man in his 70s with COVID-19, enrolled during active disease. The V and J genes are TRBV27 and TRBJ2-7, with 8 bases that match TRBD1. The CDR3 region is CASSPKPKRQGSYEQYF. In DNA form, the CDR3 reads TGTGCCAGCAGTCCAAAGCCGAAGAGACAGGGGTCCTACGAGCAGTACTTC.